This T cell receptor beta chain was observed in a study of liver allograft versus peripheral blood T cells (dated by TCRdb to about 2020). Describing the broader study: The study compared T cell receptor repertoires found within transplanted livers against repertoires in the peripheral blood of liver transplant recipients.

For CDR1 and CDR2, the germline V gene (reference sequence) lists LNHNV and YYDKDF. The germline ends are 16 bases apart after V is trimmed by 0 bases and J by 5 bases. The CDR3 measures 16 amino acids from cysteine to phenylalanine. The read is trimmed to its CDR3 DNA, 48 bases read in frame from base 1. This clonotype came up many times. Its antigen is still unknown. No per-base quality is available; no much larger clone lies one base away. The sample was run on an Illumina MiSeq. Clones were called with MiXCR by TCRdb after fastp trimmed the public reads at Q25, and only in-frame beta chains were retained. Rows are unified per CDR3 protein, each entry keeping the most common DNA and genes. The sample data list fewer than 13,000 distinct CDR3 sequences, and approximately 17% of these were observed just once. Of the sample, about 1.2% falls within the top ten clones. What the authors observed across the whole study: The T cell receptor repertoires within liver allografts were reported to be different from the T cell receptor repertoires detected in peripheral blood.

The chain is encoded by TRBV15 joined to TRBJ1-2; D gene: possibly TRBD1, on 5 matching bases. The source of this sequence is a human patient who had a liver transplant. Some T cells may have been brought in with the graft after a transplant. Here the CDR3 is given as CATSRDIAGNPYGYTF. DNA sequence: TGTGCCACCAGCAGAGATATAGCAGGGAACCCATATGGCTACACCTTC. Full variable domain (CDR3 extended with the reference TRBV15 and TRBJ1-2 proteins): DAMVIQNPRYQVTQFGKPVTLSCSQTLNHNVMYWYQQKSSQAPKLLFHYYDKDFNNEADTPDNFQSRRPNTSFCFLDIRSPGLGDTAMYLCATSRDIAGNPYGYTFGSGTRLTVV.